This entry features one TCR beta chain sequence. What this receptor recognizes is not known. The input lacks base qualities; no much larger clone sits a single base away. This sample is drawn from a study of shared clonotypes between healthy human individuals (dated by TCRdb to the early 2020s). Background for the entire study: A couple of women and a few men aged 18 to 49 years were included in the cohort. Per donor, leukapheresis produced somewhere between about 0.85 and 8.9 billion PBMCs. To estimate repertoire size and how much clonotype sharing occurs between individuals, the study deeply sequenced the blood TCR repertoires of five healthy adults. To increase sequencing depth and limit assay-specific biases, TCR repertoire library preparation and sequencing were carried out by different laboratories using diverse techniques.

Taken from cysteine to phenylalanine, the CDR3 has 17 residues. Kept here is only the CDR3 DNA, which spans 51 bases and is read in frame from base 1. Trimmed from V: 4 bases; trimmed from J: 6 bases; junction bases lacking a gene match: 11. From the germline V gene, CDR1 is SGHDT and CDR2 is YYEEEE. Beyond this particular receptor, the publication reports: Sampling was restricted to blood, and TCR repertoires in tissue are likely to differ from TCR repertoires in blood. The small number of donors limited the genetic and exposure-history diversity represented. Based on pairwise subsampling, the degree of clonotype sharing among donors was expected to be affected by sequencing depth.

Using the deep immunoSEQ assay, TCR CDR3 regions were amplified from genomic DNA by multiplex PCR. Extracted genomic DNA from each cell subset was spread evenly across all wells of several immunoSEQ 96-well plates, with each plate serving as a replicate. For unsorted PBMC, each replicate PCR was loaded with approximately 300 ng genomic DNA, equivalent to around 30,000 T cell genomes. Unsorted PBMC genomic DNA was sequenced across ten immunoSEQ deep assay plates. Purified libraries were quantified with a Qubit 3.0 fluorometer, sized on a Bioanalyzer 2100, and re-quantified with the KAPA Library Quantification kit. A separate single-read 150-cycle Illumina NextSeq 550 flow cell was used to sequence each immunoSEQ 96-well plate. The authors processed their data as follows. Because the immunoSEQ output held only junctional sequences and lacked quality scores, the filtering could not match the filtering applied to full-length reads. Sequences were annotated with PyIR, a Python wrapper for IgBLAST v1.9, using IMGT germline references to assign V/J genes and CDR3. Reads were filtered out if the reads had weak V/J assignments (E-value above 1e-6), no CDR3, stop codons, out-of-frame junctions, or ambiguous translated residues. V3J clonotypes were defined as sequences sharing the same inferred V gene, J gene, and CDR3 amino acid sequence. Percentage overlap between repertoires was computed as shared unique clonotypes divided by the size of the smaller repertoire. Richness of each repertoire was evaluated using RTK rarefaction, the Chao1 estimator, and Recon v2.1 estimates of unobserved clonotypes. The source is immuneACCESS, and TCRdb retained only in-frame sequences with V and J called. Part of the clones is not carried over; for the studies checked, unresolved V genes explain less than half of this, and the remainder is unexplained. That table supplies the V and J calls and clone size; D and trimming were determined from the DNA. This sample holds about 450,000 clones; around 79% were observed only once. The top ten clonotypes cover roughly 13% of the sample.

The donors were healthy, HIV-negative adults who had no recently reported acute infections or vaccinations. Every donor was a Caucasian adult living in Nashville, Tennessee, USA. In the unsorted samples, 85 million to 100 million PBMCs were counted, and genomic DNA was extracted using the QIAamp DNA Blood Mini kit. After blood collection by leukapheresis, PBMCs were isolated using Ficoll-Histopaque density gradient centrifugation and then cryopreserved in the vapor phase of liquid nitrogen. The clonotype was recovered from a woman aged 40-49 years in good health. Some clones in this sample may be carry-over from other donors' samples. Sequencing was carried out using PBMCs. Recombination connected TRBV5-6 to TRBJ2-4, and TRBD2 aligns with 12 junction nucleotides. The sequence in DNA is TGTGCCAGCAGCCCGCGACTAGCGGGAGTGGGGGTAAACATTCAGTACTTC. The encoded protein is CASSPRLAGVGVNIQYF.